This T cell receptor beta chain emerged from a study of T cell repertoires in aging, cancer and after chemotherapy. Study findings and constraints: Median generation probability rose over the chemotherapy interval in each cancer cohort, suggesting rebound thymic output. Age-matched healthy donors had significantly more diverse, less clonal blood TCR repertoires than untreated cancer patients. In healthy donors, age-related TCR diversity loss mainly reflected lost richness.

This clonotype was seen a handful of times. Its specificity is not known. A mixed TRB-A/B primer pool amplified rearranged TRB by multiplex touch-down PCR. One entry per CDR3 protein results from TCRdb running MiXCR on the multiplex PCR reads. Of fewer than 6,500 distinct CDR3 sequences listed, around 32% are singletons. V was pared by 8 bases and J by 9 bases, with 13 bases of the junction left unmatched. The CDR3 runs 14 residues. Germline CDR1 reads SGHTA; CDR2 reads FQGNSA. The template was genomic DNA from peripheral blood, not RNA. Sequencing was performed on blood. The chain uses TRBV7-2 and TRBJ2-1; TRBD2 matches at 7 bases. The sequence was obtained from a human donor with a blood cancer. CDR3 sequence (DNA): TGTGCCAGCCGACAGCAGCGGGGAAGTGGTGAGCAGTTCTTC. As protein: CASRQQRGSGEQFF. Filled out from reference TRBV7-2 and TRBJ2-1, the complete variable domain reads GAGVSQSPSNKVTEKGKDVELRCDPISGHTALYWYRQSLGQGLEFLIYFQGNSAPDKSGLPSDRFSAERTGGSVSTLTIQRTQQEDSAVYLCASRQQRGSGEQFFGPGTRLTVL.